This entry is about one TCR beta chain. Blood genomic DNA input for TRB amplification was 250-500 ng. BIOMED2 TRB-A/B primer pools were used in multiplex TRB PCR. Each CDR3 protein gets one entry after TCRdb re-called the multiplex PCR reads with MiXCR. This sample has around 8,000 distinct CDR3 sequences, with 35% to 45% found just once. This record comes from a study of T and B cells in COVID-19 patients. Trimming took off 5 bases at V and 5 bases at J, with 24 bases between the two ends. From germline, CDR1 is SEHNR and CDR2 FQNEAQ (reference sequence). This CDR3 has 17 amino acids. The TCR comes from a human donor who had recovered from COVID-19. Sequences were obtained from blood. The chain has TRBV7-9 and TRBJ1-1; possible D gene TRBD1, 5 bases. The CDR3 DNA reads TGTGCCAGCAGCACTTGGGGGAGCGGGGTGAGGGATACTGAAGCTTTCTTT. Residues: CASSTWGSGVRDTEAFF.